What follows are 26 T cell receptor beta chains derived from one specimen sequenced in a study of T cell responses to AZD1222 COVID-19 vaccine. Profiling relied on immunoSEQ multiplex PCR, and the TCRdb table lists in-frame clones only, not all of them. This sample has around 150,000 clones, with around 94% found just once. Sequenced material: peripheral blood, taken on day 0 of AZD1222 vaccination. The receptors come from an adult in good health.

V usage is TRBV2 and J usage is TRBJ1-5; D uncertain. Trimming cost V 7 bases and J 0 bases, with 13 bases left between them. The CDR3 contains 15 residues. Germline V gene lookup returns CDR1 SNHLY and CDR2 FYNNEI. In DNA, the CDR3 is TGTGCCAGCAAGGCAATGGCTTATAGCAATCAGCCCCAGCATTTT. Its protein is CASKAMAYSNQPQHF.

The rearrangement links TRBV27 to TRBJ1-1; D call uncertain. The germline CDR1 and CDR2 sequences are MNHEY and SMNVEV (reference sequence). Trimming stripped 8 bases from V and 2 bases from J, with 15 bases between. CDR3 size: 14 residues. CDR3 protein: CASRYGVTNTEAFF. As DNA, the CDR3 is TGTGCCAGCCGATACGGGGTTACCAACACTGAAGCTTTCTTT.

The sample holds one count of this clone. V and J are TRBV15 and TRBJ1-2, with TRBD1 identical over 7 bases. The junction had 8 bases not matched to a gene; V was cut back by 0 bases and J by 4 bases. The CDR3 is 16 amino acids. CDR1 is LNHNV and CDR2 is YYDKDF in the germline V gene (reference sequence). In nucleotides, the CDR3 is TGTGCCACCAGCAGAGATCGGGACAGTCTCCTCTATGGCTACACCTTC. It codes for CATSRDRDSLLYGYTF.

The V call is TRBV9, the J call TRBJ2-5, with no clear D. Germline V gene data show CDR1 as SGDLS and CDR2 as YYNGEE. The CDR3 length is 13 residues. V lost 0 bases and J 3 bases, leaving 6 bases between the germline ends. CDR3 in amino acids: CASSVAREETQYF. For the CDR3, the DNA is TGTGCCAGCAGCGTAGCTCGTGAAGAGACCCAGTACTTC.

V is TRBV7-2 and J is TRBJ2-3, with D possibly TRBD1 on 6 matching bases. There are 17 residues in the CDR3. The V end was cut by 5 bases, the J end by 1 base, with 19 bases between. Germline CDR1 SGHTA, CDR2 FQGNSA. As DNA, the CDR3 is TGTGCCAGCAGCCCCCGCAGGGGAAGTACGGGCACAGATACGCAGTATTTT. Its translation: CASSPRRGSTGTDTQYF.

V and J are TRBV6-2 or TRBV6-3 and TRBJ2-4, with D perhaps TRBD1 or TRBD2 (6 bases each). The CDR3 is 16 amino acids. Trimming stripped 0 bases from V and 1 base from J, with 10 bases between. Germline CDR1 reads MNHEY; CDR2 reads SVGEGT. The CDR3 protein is CASSYSGGSAKNIQYF. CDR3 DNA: TGTGCCAGCAGTTACTCAGGGGGGAGTGCCAAAAACATTCAGTACTTC.

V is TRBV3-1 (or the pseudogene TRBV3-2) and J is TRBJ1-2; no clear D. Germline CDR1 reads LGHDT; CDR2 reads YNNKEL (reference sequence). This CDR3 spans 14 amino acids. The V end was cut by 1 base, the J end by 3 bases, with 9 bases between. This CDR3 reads CASSQAGLHYGYTF. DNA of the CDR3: TGTGCCAGCAGCCAAGCCGGGTTGCACTATGGCTACACCTTC.

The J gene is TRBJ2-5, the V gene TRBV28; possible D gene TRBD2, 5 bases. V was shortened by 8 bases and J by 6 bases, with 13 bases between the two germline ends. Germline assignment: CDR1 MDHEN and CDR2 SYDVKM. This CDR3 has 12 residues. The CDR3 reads CASSPGVKTQYF. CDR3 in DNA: TGTGCCAGCTCCCCCGGGGTGAAGACCCAGTACTTC. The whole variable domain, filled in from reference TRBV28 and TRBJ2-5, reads DVKVTQSSRYLVKRTGEKVFLECVQDMDHENMFWYRQDPGLGLRLIYFSYDVKMKEKGDIPEGYSVSREKKERFSLILESASTNQTSMYLCASSPGVKTQYFGPGTRLLVL.

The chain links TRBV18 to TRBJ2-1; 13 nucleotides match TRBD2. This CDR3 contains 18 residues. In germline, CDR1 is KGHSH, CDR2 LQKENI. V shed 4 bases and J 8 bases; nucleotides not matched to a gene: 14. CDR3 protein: CASSQPPGTSGVLYEQFF. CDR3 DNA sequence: TGTGCCAGCTCACAACCGCCTGGGACTAGCGGGGTTCTCTATGAGCAGTTCTTC.

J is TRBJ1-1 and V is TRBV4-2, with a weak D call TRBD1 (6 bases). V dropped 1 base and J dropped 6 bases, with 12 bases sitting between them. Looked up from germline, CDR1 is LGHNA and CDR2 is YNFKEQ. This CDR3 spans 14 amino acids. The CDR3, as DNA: TGTGCCAGCAGCCAAGCGGCTGGGGGCCCTGAAGCTTTCTTT. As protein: CASSQAAGGPEAFF.

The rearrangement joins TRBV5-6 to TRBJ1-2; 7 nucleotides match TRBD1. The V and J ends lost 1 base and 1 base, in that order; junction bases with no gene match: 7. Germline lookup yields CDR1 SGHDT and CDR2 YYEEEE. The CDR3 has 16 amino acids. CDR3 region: CASSLYRTGDNYGYTF. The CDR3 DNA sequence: TGTGCCAGCAGCTTGTATAGAACAGGGGATAACTATGGCTACACCTTC.

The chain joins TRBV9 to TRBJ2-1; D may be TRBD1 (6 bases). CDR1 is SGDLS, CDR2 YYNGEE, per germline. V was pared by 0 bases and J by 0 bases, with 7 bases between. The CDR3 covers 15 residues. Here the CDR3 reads CASSVGTVSYNEQFF. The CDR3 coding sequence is TGTGCCAGCAGCGTAGGGACAGTCTCCTACAATGAGCAGTTCTTC.

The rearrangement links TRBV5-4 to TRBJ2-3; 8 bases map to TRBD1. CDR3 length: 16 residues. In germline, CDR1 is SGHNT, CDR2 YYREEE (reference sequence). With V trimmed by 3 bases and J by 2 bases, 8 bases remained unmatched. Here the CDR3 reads CASSYGPGGLTDTQYF. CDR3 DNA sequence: TGTGCCAGCAGCTACGGCCCAGGGGGCCTCACAGATACGCAGTATTTT.

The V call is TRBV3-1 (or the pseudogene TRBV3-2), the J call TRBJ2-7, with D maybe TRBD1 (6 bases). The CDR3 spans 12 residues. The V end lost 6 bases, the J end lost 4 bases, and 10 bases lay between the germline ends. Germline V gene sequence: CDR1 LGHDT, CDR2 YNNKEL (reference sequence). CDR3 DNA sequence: TGTGCCAGCAGTCAACAGGGATACGAGCAGTACGTC. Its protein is CASSQQGYEQYV.

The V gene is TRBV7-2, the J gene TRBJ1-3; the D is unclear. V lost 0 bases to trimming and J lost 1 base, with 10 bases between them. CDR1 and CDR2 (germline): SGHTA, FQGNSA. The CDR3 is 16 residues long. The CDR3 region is CASSLAGSWSGNTIYF. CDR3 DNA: TGTGCCAGCAGCTTAGCTGGGAGTTGGTCTGGAAACACCATATATTTT.

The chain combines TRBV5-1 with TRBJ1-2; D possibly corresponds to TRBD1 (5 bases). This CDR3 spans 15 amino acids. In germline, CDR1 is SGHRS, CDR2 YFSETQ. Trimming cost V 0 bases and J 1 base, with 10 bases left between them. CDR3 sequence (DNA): TGCGCCAGCAGCTTGGATGGGGCCCTTAACTATGGCTACACCTTC. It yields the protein CASSLDGALNYGYTF.

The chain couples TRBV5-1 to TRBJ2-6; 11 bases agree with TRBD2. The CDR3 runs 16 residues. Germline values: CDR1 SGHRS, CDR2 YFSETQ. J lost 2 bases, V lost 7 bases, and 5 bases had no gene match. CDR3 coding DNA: TGCGCCAGCGGTAGCGGGGGGGCGGCTGGGGCCAACGTCCTGACTTTC. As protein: CASGSGGAAGANVLTF.

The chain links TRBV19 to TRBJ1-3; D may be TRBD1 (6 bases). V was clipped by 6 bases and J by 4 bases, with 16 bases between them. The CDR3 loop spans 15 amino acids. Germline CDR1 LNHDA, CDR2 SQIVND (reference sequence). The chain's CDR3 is CASSPQGAGGNTIYF. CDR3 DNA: TGTGCCAGTAGCCCACAGGGAGCCGGAGGAAACACCATATATTTT.

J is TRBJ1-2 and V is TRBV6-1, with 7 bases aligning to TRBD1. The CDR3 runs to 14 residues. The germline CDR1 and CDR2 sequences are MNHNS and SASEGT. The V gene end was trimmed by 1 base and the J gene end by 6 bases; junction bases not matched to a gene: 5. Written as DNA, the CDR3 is TGTGCCAGCAGTGAAGGGGGACAGAAGGATGGCTACACCTTC. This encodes CASSEGGQKDGYTF.

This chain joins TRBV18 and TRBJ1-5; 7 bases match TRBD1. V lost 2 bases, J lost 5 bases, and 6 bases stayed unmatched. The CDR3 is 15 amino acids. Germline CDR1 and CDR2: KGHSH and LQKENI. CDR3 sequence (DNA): TGTGCCAGCTCACCAACCGGGACAGAATATCAGCCCCAGCATTTT. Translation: CASSPTGTEYQPQHF.

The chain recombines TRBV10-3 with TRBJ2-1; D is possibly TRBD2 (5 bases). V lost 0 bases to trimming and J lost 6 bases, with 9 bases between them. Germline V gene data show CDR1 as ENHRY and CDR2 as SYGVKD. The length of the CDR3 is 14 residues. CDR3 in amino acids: CAISESAGGNEQFF. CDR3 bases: TGTGCCATCAGTGAGTCGGCAGGAGGCAATGAGCAGTTCTTC.

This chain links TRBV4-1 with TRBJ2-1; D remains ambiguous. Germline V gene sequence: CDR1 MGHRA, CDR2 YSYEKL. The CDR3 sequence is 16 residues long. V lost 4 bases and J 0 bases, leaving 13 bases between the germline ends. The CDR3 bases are TGCGCCAGCAGCCTCGACCGGGCCGGCTCCTACAATGAGCAGTTCTTC. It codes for CASSLDRAGSYNEQFF.

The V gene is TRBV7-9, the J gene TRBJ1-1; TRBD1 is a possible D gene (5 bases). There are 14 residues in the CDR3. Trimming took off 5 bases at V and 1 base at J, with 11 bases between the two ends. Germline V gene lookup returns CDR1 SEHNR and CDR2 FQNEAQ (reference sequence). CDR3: CASSPTGGNTEAFF. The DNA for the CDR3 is TGTGCCAGCAGCCCTACTGGGGGGAACACTGAAGCTTTCTTT.

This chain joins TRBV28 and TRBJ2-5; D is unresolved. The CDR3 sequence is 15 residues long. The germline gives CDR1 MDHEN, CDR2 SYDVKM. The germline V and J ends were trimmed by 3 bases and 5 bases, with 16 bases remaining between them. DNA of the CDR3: TGTGCCAGCAGTTTGGGTAACGGAGTGTGGGAGACCCAGTACTTC. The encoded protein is CASSLGNGVWETQYF. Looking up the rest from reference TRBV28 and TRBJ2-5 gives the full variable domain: DVKVTQSSRYLVKRTGEKVFLECVQDMDHENMFWYRQDPGLGLRLIYFSYDVKMKEKGDIPEGYSVSREKKERFSLILESASTNQTSMYLCASSLGNGVWETQYFGPGTRLLVL.

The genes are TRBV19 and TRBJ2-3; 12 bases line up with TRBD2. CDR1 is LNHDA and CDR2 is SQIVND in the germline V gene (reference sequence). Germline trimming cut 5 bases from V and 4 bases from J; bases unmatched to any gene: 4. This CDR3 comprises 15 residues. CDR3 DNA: TGTGCCAGTAGTCTAGCGGGGGGGCAGGCAGATACGCAGTATTTT. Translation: CASSLAGGQADTQYF.

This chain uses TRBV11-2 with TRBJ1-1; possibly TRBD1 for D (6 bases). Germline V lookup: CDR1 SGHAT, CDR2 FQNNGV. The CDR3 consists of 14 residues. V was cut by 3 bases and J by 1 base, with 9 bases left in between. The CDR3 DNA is TGTGCCAGCAGCTTTGGGGGGCAGAACACTGAAGCTTTCTTT. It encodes CASSFGGQNTEAFF.